This entry lists 11 T cell receptor beta chains sequenced from one sample in a study of blood T cell repertoires in COVID-19. Sequencing used immunoSEQ multiplex PCR; TCRdb keeps in-frame clones, though not all of them. This sample carries under 150,000 clones, approximately 80% of them seen once, and the ten largest clones take about 8.1%. Specimen: peripheral blood. These receptors were taken from a woman between 40 and 55 years old with acute or convalescent COVID-19.

This clone was detected once. The V gene is TRBV5-1, the J gene TRBJ2-1; D is unclear. V was shortened by 1 base and J by 3 bases, with 8 bases between the two germline ends. Germline assignment: CDR1 SGHRS and CDR2 YFSETQ. The CDR3 is 14 residues long. DNA for the CDR3: TGCGCCAGCAGCTTGTCGATCGGCTACAATGAGCAGTTCTTC. It is translated as CASSLSIGYNEQFF. The whole variable domain, filled in from reference TRBV5-1 and TRBJ2-1, reads KAGVTQTPRYLIKTRGQQVTLSCSPISGHRSVSWYQQTPGQGLQFLFEYFSETQRNKGNFPGRFSGRQFSNSRSEMNVSTLELGDSALYLCASSLSIGYNEQFFGPGTRLTVL.

J is TRBJ2-2 and V is TRBV19, with TRBD1 matching over 7 bases. Trimming took 1 base from V and 4 from J; bases not matched to a gene: 9. Germline-derived CDR1 and CDR2 are LNHDA and SQIVND (reference sequence). This CDR3 contains 17 residues. CDR3 sequence reads: CASSIANTPGGTGELFF. For the CDR3, the DNA is TGTGCCAGTAGTATAGCCAACACGCCAGGGGGCACCGGGGAGCTGTTTTTT.

The CDR3 sequence is CASSLPTGGLRDTEAFF. The CDR3 bases are TGTGCCAGCAGCCTCCCGACCGGGGGTTTAAGGGACACTGAAGCTTTCTTT. V is TRBV7-8 and J is TRBJ1-1; D possibly corresponds to TRBD1 (5 bases). Germline CDR1 and CDR2: SGHVS and FQNEAQ. V lost 5 bases and J lost 3, with 22 bases in between. This CDR3 region has 17 residues. The full variable domain, in which reference TRBV7-8 and TRBJ1-1 provide the parts outside the CDR3, is GAGVSQSPRYKVAKRGQDVALRCDPISGHVSLFWYQQALGQGPEFLTYFQNEAQLDKSGLPSDRFFAERPEGSVSTLKIQRTQQEDSAVYLCASSLPTGGLRDTEAFFGQGTRLTVV.

The chain has TRBV4-1 and TRBJ2-3; 8 nucleotides agree with TRBD1. CDR1 MGHRA and CDR2 YSYEKL come from the germline V gene. This CDR3 is built from 15 residues. Trimming took 7 bases from V and 3 from J; bases not matched to a gene: 9. The DNA for the CDR3 is TGCGCCAGCAAAGAGACAGGGGTCCGAACAGATACGCAGTATTTT. Residues: CASKETGVRTDTQYF.

There are a few counts of this clone. The J gene is TRBJ1-2, the V gene TRBV19; 9 positions match TRBD1. CDR3 size: 14 residues. The germline V gene has CDR1 LNHDA and CDR2 SQIVND (reference sequence). The V and J ends lost 7 bases and 6 bases, in that order; junction bases with no gene match: 9. DNA for the CDR3: TGTGCCAGTAACACGGGACAGGGAGGGCATGGCTACACCTTC. Translating gives CASNTGQGGHGYTF.

This clone was detected a few times. The gene calls are TRBV30 and TRBJ2-3; TRBD1 aligns across 9 bases. Germline V gene sequence: CDR1 GTSNPN, CDR2 SVGIG (reference sequence). The junction had 6 bases not matched to a gene; V was cut back by 8 bases and J by 3 bases. The CDR3 length is 13 residues. For the CDR3, the DNA is TGTGCCCACAGGGGGCTCAAGACAGATACGCAGTATTTT. Its protein is CAHRGLKTDTQYF.

The chain recombines TRBV7-2 with TRBJ1-2; D call uncertain. This CDR3 contains 12 residues. CDR1 and CDR2 from the germline V gene are SGHTA and FQGNSA. Trimming left V 1 base short and J 8 bases short, with 8 bases between. CDR3 sequence reads: CASSLVFGGYTF. The CDR3 DNA is TGTGCCAGCAGCTTAGTTTTTGGCGGCTACACCTTC.

The CDR3 DNA follows: TGCAGTGCTAGTTCCGGGACAGGGGGTTTCAATGAGCAGTTCTTC. Its translation: CSASSGTGGFNEQFF. The gene calls are TRBV20-1 and TRBJ2-1; 11 nucleotides match TRBD1. CDR3 size: 15 residues. The V segment lost 3 bases and the J segment 6 bases; nucleotides outside the gene matches: 7. Germline-derived CDR1 and CDR2 are DFQATT and SNEGSKA (reference sequence).

The rearrangement joins TRBV6-1 to TRBJ1-2; possibly TRBD1 for D (5 bases). The CDR3 has 16 amino acids. V dropped 3 bases and J dropped 1 base, with 15 bases sitting between them. Looked up from germline, CDR1 is MNHNS and CDR2 is SASEGT. The CDR3: CASSDRDYFINYGYTF. For the CDR3, the DNA is TGTGCCAGCAGTGACAGGGACTATTTCATTAACTATGGCTACACCTTC.

J is TRBJ1-2 and V is TRBV4-3; TRBD1 agrees at 7 bases. This CDR3 has 14 amino acids. Losses at the gene ends were 3 bases for V and 5 bases for J; bases not matched to a gene: 6. Germline V gives CDR1 LGHNA, CDR2 YSLEER. CDR3 bases: TGCGCCAGCAGCCAGTACACAGGGGAATATGGCTACACCTTC. Translated, it gives CASSQYTGEYGYTF.

This chain links TRBV10-2 with TRBJ2-7; a possible D gene is TRBD1 (5 bases). The V end was cut by 4 bases, the J end by 4 bases, with 8 bases between. Germline V gene data show CDR1 as WSHSY and CDR2 as SAAADI. The CDR3 covers 12 residues. CDR3 nucleotides: TGCGCCAGCAGTGGTGACAGATACGAGCAGTACTTC. Protein sequence: CASSGDRYEQYF.